This T cell receptor (beta chain) was profiled in a study of T cells after yellow fever vaccination (dated by TCRdb to about 2019). Regarding the complete study: The SMART-Seq v4 Ultra Low Input RNA kit was used to prepare libraries from fractions with low cell numbers. To follow T-cell clones before and after both primary and booster YFV17D yellow fever vaccination, bulk TCR alpha and beta repertoires underwent longitudinal sequencing. Two healthy male donors made up the cohort, one aged 18 to 30 years and the other aged 30 to 39 years. Bulk PBMC replicates and cell subsets were isolated from blood drawn at multiple timepoints before and after both primary and secondary immunization. The paper's findings and limits, for the study overall: Compared with the primary T-cell response, the secondary T-cell response was faster but weaker, reaching its peak on day 5 rather than on day 15. FACS-sorted repertoires could contain abundant contaminating clonotypes from the bulk population, so computational filtering was required. After the booster, most of the clones that had expanded following primary vaccination were detected again (roughly 97% of CD4 and 80% to 90% of CD8), which suggests that memory was broadly maintained. A small share of clonotypes occurred in both CD4 and CD8 compartments, likely arising from convergent recombination. The study included only a couple of donors, which limits how far the findings can be generalized.

The instrument was an Illumina NovaSeq 6000. TCR cDNA was synthesized by 5'RACE template switching, which introduced a universal primer site and unique molecular identifiers. cDNA synthesis was primed from both the TCR alpha and TCR beta constant segments. Library amplification used two PCR steps, and the second PCR step added sample barcodes and sequencing adapters. Sequencing of libraries was performed on Illumina HiSeq 2500 (2x100 bp) or NovaSeq (2x150 bp). As for how the authors treated the data: MIGEC handled demultiplexing of reads and collapsing into UMI consensus sequences, while MiXCR performed V(D)J alignment. Vaccine-responding clonotypes were defined with edgeR using replicate PBMC samples, requiring FDR below 0.01 and a log2 fold change above 5 up to day 15. Bulk clonotypes were assigned CD4 or CD8 identity according to which sequenced CD4 or CD8 repertoire held them at higher abundance. TCRdb took the public reads, trimmed them with fastp at Q25, ran MiXCR for clone calling and kept in-frame beta chains. Each CDR3 protein gets just one entry, which takes the most common genes and DNA from the rows behind it. TCRdb's processing, not the authors' own work, is the source of the V and J calls. Within this sample are fewer than 350,000 distinct CDR3 sequences, with approximately 4% of them counted one time only. Approximately 20% of the sample belongs to the ten largest clones.

As concerns this clonotype: Its recognized antigen is unknown. Base qualities are not recorded, but no much larger clone differs from it by a single base.

What this sample's treatment or condition label stands for: live attenuated yellow fever vaccine strain. At each blood-draw timepoint, two biological replicates of bulk PBMCs were collected. A standard Ficoll-Paque protocol was used to isolate PBMCs from peripheral blood. TriZol was used to extract RNA from bulk PBMCs, from CD4 and CD8 fractions, and from dextramer-positive and dextramer-negative fractions. A distance of 11 bases separates the germline ends of V and J, which lose 7 bases and 0 bases respectively. CDR1 SGHRS and CDR2 YFSETQ were looked up in the germline V gene. There are 15 amino acids in the CDR3, from cysteine to phenylalanine inclusive. CDR3 DNA is the only sequence kept; it has 45 bases, read in frame from the first base.

The receptor comes from a man between 18 and 29 years old who received the YFV17D yellow fever vaccine. Rearrangement joined TRBV5-1 to TRBJ2-6; no D segment can be confidently identified. The input for sequencing was PBMCs, taken 15 days after the yellow fever booster vaccination. In nucleotides, the sequence is TGCGCCAGCTTCGCCGGTAGCTCTGGGGCCAACGTCCTGACTTTC. This codes for CASFAGSSGANVLTF.